What follows are 20 T cell receptor beta chains derived from one specimen sequenced in a study of technical replicates of blood from several donors. Generated by immunoSEQ multiplex PCR, the TCRdb table keeps only in-frame clones and is missing some. The repertoire holds about 84,000 clones, with 95% to 98% as singletons. Sequencing was performed on T cells isolated from PBMCs. The source of these receptors is a human donor in good health.

The V and J genes are TRBV18 and TRBJ2-5; 13 bases match TRBD2. The germline gives CDR1 KGHSH, CDR2 LQKENI. The CDR3 extends over 16 amino acids. Losses at the gene ends were 2 bases for V and 2 bases for J; bases not matched to a gene: 2. CDR3 coding DNA: TGTGCCAGCTCACCAACTAGCGGGAGGGTACAAGAGACCCAGTACTTC. Its protein is CASSPTSGRVQETQYF.

The V call is TRBV27, the J call TRBJ2-3; 15 nucleotides agree with TRBD2. There are 18 residues in the CDR3. V shed 2 bases and J 0 bases; nucleotides not matched to a gene: 3. The germline gives CDR1 MNHEY, CDR2 SMNVEV (reference sequence). The chain's CDR3 is CASSLGLAGGPSTDTQYF. The CDR3 coding sequence is TGTGCCAGCAGTTTAGGACTAGCGGGGGGGCCTAGCACAGATACGCAGTATTTT.

This clone occurred once. The rearrangement uses TRBV11-3 and TRBJ2-3; 8 bases align to TRBD1. The CDR3 length is 15 residues. The V gene's germline CDR1 is SGHNT and CDR2 YENEEA. Germline trimming cut 4 bases from V and 7 bases from J; bases unmatched to any gene: 10. For the CDR3, the DNA is TGTGCCAGCAGCTCAGGGGGCTCGGCGGGAAATACGCAGTATTTT. Amino acid sequence: CASSSGGSAGNTQYF.

This clone was found once. This rearrangement joins TRBV19 to TRBJ1-1, with 8 bases fitting TRBD1. V was pared by 5 bases and J by 3 bases, with 11 bases of the junction left unmatched. Germline V gives CDR1 LNHDA, CDR2 SQIVND (reference sequence). The CDR3 sequence is 16 residues long. The CDR3 coding sequence is TGTGCCAGTAGTGATCCGAGACAGGGGCCGGACACTGAAGCTTTCTTT. Protein sequence: CASSDPRQGPDTEAFF.

The chain has TRBV4-2 and TRBJ1-1; D ambiguous. The ends were cut back, 3 bases at V and 0 bases at J, with 14 bases in the middle. CDR3 length: 16 residues. The germline V gene encodes CDR1 LGHNA and CDR2 YNFKEQ. The CDR3 nucleotides read TGTGCCAGCAGCCAGGAGGGTCGGCGGATGAACACTGAAGCTTTCTTT. As protein: CASSQEGRRMNTEAFF.

The genes are TRBV2 and TRBJ1-1, with a weak D call TRBD1 (5 bases). The V end lost 4 bases, the J end lost 1 base, and 25 bases lay between the germline ends. The CDR3 covers 19 residues. The germline V gene has CDR1 SNHLY and CDR2 FYNNEI. The CDR3 sequence: CASSGGGGLTDLGNTEAFF. For the CDR3, the DNA is TGTGCCAGCAGTGGGGGGGGAGGCCTAACCGACCTGGGGAACACTGAAGCTTTCTTT. The full variable domain, rest sourced from reference TRBV2 and TRBJ1-1, is EPEVTQTPSHQVTQMGQEVILRCVPISNHLYFYWYRQILGQKVEFLVSFYNNEISEKSEIFDDQFSVERPDGSNFTLKIRSTKLEDSAMYFCASSGGGGLTDLGNTEAFFGQGTRLTVV.

As concerns this clone: Its ends do not fully match the called genes, so a read error is possible. The chain employs TRBV20-1 and TRBJ1-1; D is unclear. Germline CDR1 and CDR2: DFQATT and SNEGSKA (reference sequence). The CDR3 loop spans 11 amino acids. For the CDR3, the DNA is TGCAGTGCTAAGCTGAAAACTGAAGCTTTCTTT. This gives the protein CSAKLKTEAFF.

The J gene is TRBJ1-5, the V gene TRBV6-6; D perhaps matches TRBD1 (5 bases). The germline CDR1 and CDR2 sequences are MNHNY and SVGAGI (reference sequence). The germline V and J ends were trimmed by 6 bases and 0 bases, with 12 bases remaining between them. The CDR3 is made up of 15 amino acids. The CDR3 DNA reads as TGTGCCAGCAGGGAGACAGTCTATAGCAATCAGCCCCAGCATTTT. Translating it yields CASRETVYSNQPQHF.

DNA for the CDR3: TGTGCCAGCTCACCAACAAATTACGAGCAGTACTTC. This encodes CASSPTNYEQYF. This rearrangement joins TRBV18 to TRBJ2-7; D unclear. Trimming took 2 bases from V and 4 from J, leaving 6 bases between them. From germline, CDR1 is KGHSH and CDR2 LQKENI. The CDR3 is 12 residues long.

The V gene is TRBV27, the J gene TRBJ1-2, with no clear D. Germline V CDR1 and CDR2: MNHEY, SMNVEV (reference sequence). The ends were cut back, 0 bases at V and 1 base at J, with 3 bases in the middle. The CDR3 contains 13 residues. CDR3 sequence: CASSLSYNYGYTF. The CDR3 coding sequence is TGTGCCAGCAGTTTATCTTATAACTATGGCTACACCTTC.

This clone was picked up one time. The chain combines TRBV7-9 with TRBJ2-7; TRBD2 aligns across 7 bases. This CDR3 spans 17 amino acids. Germline loops: CDR1 SEHNR, CDR2 FQNEAQ (reference sequence). With V trimmed by 5 bases and J by 1 base, 14 bases remained unmatched. CDR3 in DNA: TGTGCCAGCAGCCCAAACCGGGGAGGGTCAATTTCCTACGAGCAGTACTTC. It yields the protein CASSPNRGGSISYEQYF.

The rearrangement links TRBV15 to TRBJ2-7; TRBD1 might be the D (6 bases). V was trimmed by 0 bases and J by 6 bases, leaving 15 bases between them. Germline V gives CDR1 LNHNV, CDR2 YYDKDF (reference sequence). This CDR3 region has 15 residues. CDR3 residues: CATSRDPTGSREQYF. CDR3 in DNA: TGTGCCACCAGCAGAGATCCCACAGGGTCCCGCGAGCAGTACTTC.

V gene TRBV4-1 combines with J gene TRBJ2-3; no firm D call. This CDR3 has 13 residues. The germline gives CDR1 MGHRA, CDR2 YSYEKL. Trimming removed 2 bases from V and 6 bases from J, with 9 bases in between. CDR3 sequence reads: CASSQLTADTQYF. In DNA form, the CDR3 reads TGCGCCAGCAGCCAACTGACTGCGGATACGCAGTATTTT.

Here the CDR3 DNA reads TGTGCCAGCAATGGCGGGAGAGGGGCCAGCACCGGGGAGCTGTTTTTT. It specifies CASNGGRGASTGELFF. This rearrangement joins TRBV2 to TRBJ2-2; 7 nucleotides match TRBD2. This CDR3 has 16 amino acids. The germline CDR1 and CDR2 sequences are SNHLY and FYNNEI. J gave up 4 bases and V 7 bases, and 12 bases lay outside the gene matches.

The rearrangement joins TRBV18 to TRBJ1-5; 7 bases map to TRBD1. The germline V gene encodes CDR1 KGHSH and CDR2 LQKENI. This CDR3 contains 14 residues. J was trimmed by 6 bases and V by 8 bases; bases with no gene match: 10. In nucleotides, the CDR3 is TGTGCCAGCGATACGCAGGGGGTAAGTCAGCCCCAGCATTTT. Translation gives CASDTQGVSQPQHF.

This chain uses TRBV4-1 with TRBJ2-7; 11 bases are a match to TRBD2. Germline V gene sequence: CDR1 MGHRA, CDR2 YSYEKL. Trimming at V came to 6 bases and at J to 0 bases, leaving 7 bases not matched to a gene. The CDR3 covers 16 residues. The DNA for the CDR3 is TGCGCCAGCAGTCTCGAAGGGACTAGCGGCTCCTACGAGCAGTACTTC. Residues: CASSLEGTSGSYEQYF.

The rearrangement uses TRBV4-2 and TRBJ2-7; no firm D call. Germline V lookup: CDR1 LGHNA, CDR2 YNFKEQ. V gave up 4 bases and J gave up 0 bases, with 10 bases separating them. This CDR3 contains 14 residues. CDR3: CASSPSGGSYEQYF. The CDR3 DNA reads TGTGCCAGCAGCCCCTCGGGTGGCTCCTACGAGCAGTACTTC.

The chain carries TRBV7-9 and TRBJ1-1; 7 bases are shared with TRBD1. V gave up 5 bases and J gave up 1 base; unmatched junction bases: 4. The germline gives CDR1 SEHNR, CDR2 FQNEAQ (reference sequence). This CDR3 is 14 amino acids long. The CDR3 DNA reads TGTGCCAGCAGCCGACAGGGACCGAACACTGAAGCTTTCTTT. This translates into CASSRQGPNTEAFF. Supplemented by reference TRBV7-9 and TRBJ1-1, the full variable domain reads DTGVSQNPRHKITKRGQNVTFRCDPISEHNRLYWYRQTLGQGPEFLTYFQNEAQLEKSRLLSDRFSAERPKGSFSTLEIQRTEQGDSAMYLCASSRQGPNTEAFFGQGTRLTVV.

The rearrangement joins TRBV2 to TRBJ1-5, with a tentative D call TRBD1 (6 bases). This CDR3 has 14 amino acids. Germline V CDR1 and CDR2: SNHLY, FYNNEI. The V and J ends lost 5 bases and 6 bases respectively, with 14 bases between them. DNA for the CDR3: TGTGCCAGCAGTCTTACAGGGCTGGCTCAGCCCCAGCATTTT. This translates into CASSLTGLAQPQHF.

This sequence joins TRBV5-6 and TRBJ1-1; TRBD1 agrees at 8 bases. Germline loops: CDR1 SGHDT, CDR2 YYEEEE. V was clipped by 3 bases and J by 1 base; unmatched bases: 11. This CDR3 is 17 amino acids long. CDR3 residues: CASSSLPPGQANTEAFF. The CDR3 region has the DNA TGTGCCAGCAGCTCCCTTCCGCCGGGACAGGCGAACACTGAAGCTTTCTTT.